The source of this T cell receptor (beta chain) is a study of cytomegalovirus exposure and HLA in healthy donors (TCRdb year 2017). Context from the whole study: According to an earlier analysis of several hundred of the donors, about 179 million T cells yielded 95 million to 140 million unique TCR beta sequences and around 300 Gb of sequence data. The T cell repertoires of around 670 subjects were profiled by immunosequencing and related to cytomegalovirus serostatus. About 280 gigabases of sequencing data and around 80 million unique TCR sequences made up an early release that covered nearly 650 HLA-typed donors. To study patterns of TCR occurrence, a later analysis re-analyzed previously published TCR beta repertoires from 666 donors and added high-resolution HLA genotyping. A later genetic analysis used genome-wide SNP genotypes for about 60% of the roughly 700 donors, treating that subset as a discovery cohort. An earlier analysis of fewer than 700 of the donors applied high-throughput TCR beta sequencing to assess whether each TCR beta V gene segment acted as functional or pseudogenic. In the later analysis, no new phenotypic data were used to find candidate immune exposures; instead, reliance was placed on TCR beta sequences and their occurrence across donors. Every repertoire in the discovery cohort had been generated on one and the same sequencing platform. Across around 400 genotyped donors of the cohort, an average of approximately 200,000 unique TCR beta nucleotide sequences per donor were sequenced, and roughly a sixth of those sequences were non-productive. Class I and class II HLA loci were covered by the typing at four-digit resolution. Typing coverage varied by locus: roughly 620-640 donors for A, B, C, DRB1 and DQB1; under 550 for DQA1; around 610 for DPA1; 400 to 480 for DPB1. The study was designed to test whether signatures of past pathogen exposure could be identified by cataloging public T cell receptors. Alongside the repertoire data, information on donor age, sex, ethnicity and CMV serostatus was compiled. Four to six DR-DQ haplotypes were handled as single units for association and clustering, since linkage in the cohort was strong. To predict cytomegalovirus infection status, the study combined high-throughput TCR immunosequencing, statistical association of individual TCRs with disease status, and machine learning. Of the 350 to 450 genotyped donors, 80% to 90% were placed in the genetic ancestry cluster associated with self-reported Caucasian donors. Along with the 666-subject first cohort, a separate validation cohort of over a hundred different subjects was used. Points the paper makes about the study in general: Only TCR beta chains were sequenced in this cohort, and the absence of alpha or paired-chain data limited detectable features. In a later analysis, HLA-associated TCR beta chains were found to be more clonally expanded and to have lower generation probabilities than equally common non-associated chains. In vitro tests confirmed that three of the cytomegalovirus-associated TCR beta chains recognize cytomegalovirus antigens. A cluster of highly shared sequence variants was judged likely to represent a technical artifact of the sequencing pipeline. According to a later analysis, parvovirus B19, influenza, CMV and Epstein-Barr virus appeared linked to several top co-occurrence clusters. Cytomegalovirus status was reported to be diagnosed by the classifier with high specificity and sensitivity in both the original and validation cohorts. Some IMGT-functional V segments, including TRBV6-2 and TRBV6-3, could not be distinguished by the 87-base-pair reads and were therefore excluded. The study gave a list of more than 150 TCR beta chains associated with cytomegalovirus. Compared with the approximately 670-donor mean, donors in an Asian-associated ancestry cluster had fewer N-insertions in productive TCRs, according to a later genetic analysis. While some public TCRs were present in many individuals, most TCR sequences turned up only very rarely across donors. In an earlier analysis of some 500 of the donors, most TCR beta V segments were observed in productive rearrangements about 87% or about 30% of the time, broadly matching IMGT annotations. According to the authors, the approach could potentially be generalized to other disease states and immunological phenotypes. According to a later analysis, TCR association rates differed among HLA loci, with DRB1 alleles showing the most associated TCRs and HLA-C alleles showing the fewest. At a false discovery rate of 0.05, a later analysis linked roughly 17,000 TCR beta sequences to specific HLA alleles. Most CMV-associated TCR beta chains appeared to be HLA-restricted in a later analysis, and the HLA associations seemed to be driven largely by CMV exposure. Sequencing depth was assumed to be roughly uniform across donors in the presence/absence analyses, though that assumption may not hold. Linkage disequilibrium might explain the correlated functional status among segregating V segments, but an unknown experimental factor could not be excluded. Because HLA typing was unavailable for some donors at each locus, only the typed subset was used in association tests. A further reported finding was that TCR beta sequences accurately predicted the HLA-A and HLA-B alleles for most subjects in the first cohort. V-gene and J-gene trimming of TCR beta chains was associated with a missense DCLRE1C variant in a later genetic analysis, and the association was replicated in an independent cohort. Assigning TCR associations to individual alleles was difficult when HLA alleles, especially DR and DQ, strongly co-occurred. The only immune exposure information available for the cohort was CMV serostatus. Because counts were too low, seventeen rarely observed V segments, including chromosome 9 orphons, were left out of the earlier analysis of 587 of the donors.

On this clone: It has no known antigen specificity. No quality values exist for individual bases; no much larger clone is one base distant.

The library relied on the immunoSEQ multiplex PCR assay. For the multiplex PCR, a mixture combining 60 forward primers for TCR Vbeta segments and 13 reverse primers for TCR Jbeta segments was used. The CDR3 region of rearranged TCR beta genes was amplified from genomic DNA by a multiplex PCR assay. On the Illumina HiSeq System, the amplified TCR beta libraries were sequenced as 87-base-pair reads. The authors processed their data as follows. A later analysis counted tens of millions of unique TCR beta chains across the 650 to 800 repertoires, and around 9.9 million of these chains were shared by at least two donors. Raw reads were error-corrected and collapsed into unique sequences by a nearest-neighbor algorithm in which closely related sequences were merged to remove PCR and sequencing errors. V, D and J gene segments were assigned by aligning CDR3 sequences to IMGT reference sequences. Each retained sequence needed at least a six-nucleotide match to both a V gene segment and a J gene segment. A rearrangement counted as productive if the CDR3 had no stop codons and remained in frame with V and J, and every other rearrangement counted as non-productive. CDR3 was defined by IMGT convention, running from the second conserved V-encoded cysteine to the conserved J-encoded phenylalanine. Sequences without an unambiguous match to a single V gene segment were excluded from the earlier analysis of a few hundred of the donors. An earlier analysis of just under 600 of the donors called V segments functional above 56.7% productive rearrangements and segregating when the between-donor standard deviation exceeded 5%. A statistical classification framework was built for diagnosing cytomegalovirus status from the catalog of TCR beta chain sequences. In a later analysis, V and J genes were assigned by comparing TCR nucleotide sequences against IMGT/GENE-DB human TR gene sequences. The TCRdist pipeline was used in a later analysis to assign CDR3 sequences and most-parsimonious VDJ recombination scenarios. In a later analysis, each TCR beta chain was defined by its CDR3 amino acid sequence together with its V-gene family, and reads lacking a unique V-gene family were excluded. In a later analysis, 450 to 600 highly shared, low-generation-probability nucleotide sequences were removed to address suspected cross-contamination and a sequencing artifact. In a later analysis, a clonal expansion index was calculated for each public chain from normalized within-repertoire ranks of inferred template counts. Generation probabilities in a later analysis came from a VDJ recombination model fitted to out-of-frame rearrangements, and those results were checked against IGoR. Hypergeometric tests were used in a later analysis to score TCR-TCR, TCR-HLA and TCR-CMV co-occurrence, with a repertoire-size bias correction applied to the TCR pairs. False discovery rates were estimated in a later analysis by permuting HLA or CMV assignments 20 times. In a later analysis, co-occurring TCRs were grouped with DBSCAN, and TCRdist sequence similarity was added when clustering was performed within HLA-allele-positive subsets. Co-occurrence clustering excluded repertoires with fewer than 30,000 or more than 120,000 public chains, plus five with anomalous nucleotide sharing. TCRdb stores this immuneACCESS table with in-frame sequences only. Part of the clones is absent; in the studies checked, under half of the shortfall reflects unresolved V genes, and no reason is known for the rest. V and J calls and clone size are copied from that table; D and trimming were computed from the DNA. This sample lists approximately 120,000 clones; approximately 70% were detected once. About 4.5% of the sample comes from the top ten.

The CDR3, cysteine through phenylalanine, is 14 amino acids long. The only DNA kept is the CDR3, 42 bases in frame from the first base. CDR1 MNHEY and CDR2 SVGAGI were looked up in the germline V gene. Germline trimming amounts to 2 bases on V and 8 bases on J, with 7 as the count of junction bases outside the gene matches. The cohort consisted of 666 healthy bone marrow donors. Cohort members were all nominally healthy when sampled, although unrecorded immune exposures were likely present. The donor tested CMV seropositive, placing the donor among the roughly 300 seropositive members of the cohort. Each donor provided a peripheral blood sample, and peripheral blood mononuclear cells were used for TCR beta sequencing. The Qiagen DNeasy Blood Extraction Kit was used to extract genomic DNA from the blood cell samples.

The specimen sequenced was PBMCs. The rearranged chain carries TRBV6-5 and TRBJ1-2; 8 bases in between match TRBD1. The sequence was obtained from a man in his 60s in good health and CMV-seropositive. The encoded CDR3 is CASSYAGQVQGYTF. The nucleotides read TGTGCCAGCAGTTACGCGGGACAGGTACAAGGCTACACCTTC.